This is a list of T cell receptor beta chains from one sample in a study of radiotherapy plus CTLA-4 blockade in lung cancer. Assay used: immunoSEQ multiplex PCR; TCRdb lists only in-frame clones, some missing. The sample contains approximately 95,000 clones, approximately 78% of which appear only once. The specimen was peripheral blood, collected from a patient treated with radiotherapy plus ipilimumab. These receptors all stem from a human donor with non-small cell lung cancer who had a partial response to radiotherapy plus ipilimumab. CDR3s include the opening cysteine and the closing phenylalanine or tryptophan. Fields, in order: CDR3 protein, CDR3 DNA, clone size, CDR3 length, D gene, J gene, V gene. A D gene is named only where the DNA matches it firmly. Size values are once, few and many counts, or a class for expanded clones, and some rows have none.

CASSSRILAEQFF,TGTGCCAGCAGCTCGCGGATCCTAGCGGAGCAGTTCTTC,NA,13,NA,TRBJ2-1,TRBV7-2
CSVNRDTYEAFF,TGCAGCGTTAACCGGGACACCTATGAAGCTTTCTTT,NA,12,NA,TRBJ1-1,TRBV29-1
CASTKASGTYEQYF,TGTGCCAGCACTAAAGCTAGCGGGACCTACGAGCAGTACTTC,NA,14,TRBD2,TRBJ2-7,TRBV6-5
CASSIFIGTAVAKNIQYF,TGTGCCAGTAGTATCTTTATCGGGACAGCTGTTGCCAAAAACATTCAGTACTTC,NA,18,TRBD1,TRBJ2-4,TRBV19
CASSIGGGLEAFF,TGTGCCAGCAGCATAGGAGGGGGCCTGGAAGCTTTCTTT,NA,13,TRBD1,TRBJ1-1,TRBV11-2
CASSTDRFQPQHF,TGTGCCAGCAGTACCGACAGGTTCCAGCCCCAGCATTTT,NA,13,NA,TRBJ1-5,TRBV6-5
CASSLTGVDQPQYF,TGTGCCAGCAGCTTGACAGGGGTAGACCAGCCCCAGTATTTT,NA,14,TRBD1,TRBJ2-3,TRBV5-8
CASWEVMNTEAFF,TGTGCCAGCTGGGAGGTAATGAACACTGAAGCTTTCTTT,NA,13,NA,TRBJ1-1,TRBV28
CASSPDWNTEAFF,TGTGCCAGCAGCCCAGACTGGAACACTGAAGCTTTCTTT,NA,13,NA,TRBJ1-1,TRBV11-2
CAIVPRPGHRTSGVYNEQFF,TGCGCCATCGTACCCCGACCGGGACACCGGACTAGCGGGGTTTACAATGAGCAGTTCTTC,NA,20,TRBD2,TRBJ2-1,TRBV10-1
CASSSSTLAGAYNEQFF,TGCGCCAGCAGTTCCTCTACTTTAGCGGGCGCTTACAATGAGCAGTTCTTC,NA,17,TRBD2,TRBJ2-1,TRBV4-1
CASSSLKAGGAGEQYF,TGTGCCAGCAGCTCACTTAAGGCTGGGGGCGCGGGTGAGCAGTACTTC,NA,16,NA,TRBJ2-7,TRBV5-4
CASIQANTEAFF,TGTGCCAGCATACAGGCGAACACTGAAGCTTTCTTT,NA,12,NA,TRBJ1-1,TRBV28
CASSLSGGAGGLGGGDTQYF,TGTGCCAGCAGCTTGAGTGGTGGCGCGGGGGGACTAGGAGGGGGAGATACGCAGTATTTT,NA,20,TRBD2,TRBJ2-3,TRBV5-5
CASSLSGDTQYF,TGTGCCAGCAGCTTATCGGGTGATACGCAGTATTTT,NA,12,NA,TRBJ2-3,TRBV7-2
CASSYDRDRLNEQYF,TGTGCCAGCAGTTACGACCGCGACAGGCTAAACGAGCAGTACTTC,NA,15,NA,TRBJ2-7,TRBV6-5
CASSSVLAGGRNEQYF,TGTGCCAGCAGTTCAGTACTAGCGGGAGGGCGAAACGAGCAGTACTTC,NA,16,TRBD2,TRBJ2-7,TRBV5-4
CATSRDEEANEQFF,TGTGCCACCAGCAGAGATGAGGAAGCCAATGAGCAGTTCTTC,NA,14,NA,TRBJ2-1,TRBV15
CASQGDTEAFF,TGTGCCAGCCAGGGGGACACTGAAGCTTTCTTT,NA,11,TRBD1,TRBJ1-1,TRBV2
CASSERVTGETQYF,TGTGCCAGTAGCGAGAGGGTGACTGGGGAGACCCAGTACTTC,once,14,NA,TRBJ2-5,TRBV19
CASSQLAQGGDYGYTF,TGCGCCAGCAGCCAACTTGCACAGGGGGGGGACTATGGCTACACCTTC,NA,16,TRBD1,TRBJ1-2,TRBV4-1
CASSLPTSVYNEQFF,TGCGCCAGCAGCCTGCCGACTAGCGTGTACAATGAGCAGTTCTTC,NA,15,TRBD2,TRBJ2-1,TRBV5-1
CAWSSGTGPHQPQHF,TGTGCCTGGAGCTCCGGGACAGGGCCCCATCAGCCCCAGCATTTT,NA,15,TRBD1,TRBJ1-5,TRBV30
CASAARETAYGYTF,TGTGCCAGCGCTGCGCGGGAGACTGCCTATGGCTACACCTTC,NA,14,NA,TRBJ1-2,TRBV7-8
CASSLDPVSGAFF,TGTGCCAGTAGCTTGGACCCCGTTAGCGGCGCTTTCTTT,NA,13,NA,TRBJ1-1,TRBV19
CASSPRTSGTIPSEQFF,TGTGCCAGTAGTCCGCGGACTAGCGGGACCATCCCGAGTGAGCAGTTCTTC,NA,17,TRBD2,TRBJ2-1,TRBV19
CASSPAYAGRAGDTQYF,TGTGCCAGCAGCCCGGCGTATGCGGGAAGGGCAGGAGATACGCAGTATTTT,NA,17,NA,TRBJ2-3,TRBV7-3
CASSVTGGDQPQHF,TGTGCCAGCAGCGTGACAGGGGGAGACCAGCCCCAGCATTTT,NA,14,TRBD1,TRBJ1-5,TRBV9
CASSVDRVGQPQHF,TGTGCCAGTAGCGTCGACAGGGTGGGTCAGCCCCAGCATTTT,NA,14,TRBD1,TRBJ1-5,TRBV19
CASSILAGGMGNEQFF,TGTGCCAGTAGTATTTTAGCGGGAGGTATGGGCAATGAGCAGTTCTTC,once,16,TRBD2,TRBJ2-1,TRBV19
CATNTDRKPQHF,TGTGCCACCAACACGGACAGGAAGCCCCAGCATTTT,NA,12,TRBD1,TRBJ1-5,TRBV28
CSVGSGGEGYTF,TGCAGCGTTGGATCAGGGGGCGAGGGCTACACCTTC,NA,12,TRBD1,TRBJ1-2,TRBV29-1
CASSLERDTQYF,TGTGCCAGCAGCTTAGAGCGGGATACGCAGTATTTT,NA,12,NA,TRBJ2-3,TRBV7-8
CASSYSLEAGELFF,TGTGCCAGCAGTTACTCGCTAGAGGCCGGGGAGCTGTTTTTT,NA,14,NA,TRBJ2-2,TRBV6-5
CASSLIRQTYEQYF,TGTGCCAGCAGCTTGATAAGACAGACCTACGAGCAGTACTTC,NA,14,NA,TRBJ2-7,TRBV7-2
CASRKTGGTNTGELFF,TGTGCCAGCAGAAAAACAGGGGGCACGAACACCGGGGAGCTGTTTTTT,NA,16,TRBD1,TRBJ2-2,TRBV9
CSASGGATAFF,TGCAGTGCTAGTGGGGGGGCAACGGCTTTCTTT,once,11,NA,TRBJ1-1,TRBV20-1
CASSPRADGGNTIYF,TGCGCCAGCAGCCCCCGAGCAGACGGGGGAAACACCATATATTTT,NA,15,NA,TRBJ1-3,TRBV5-1
CASKRTGGSGNTIYF,TGTGCCAGTAAAAGGACAGGGGGCTCTGGAAACACCATATATTTT,NA,15,TRBD1,TRBJ1-3,TRBV19
CASSPPGLTLYEQYF,TGTGCCAGCAGCCCCCCGGGACTAACCCTCTACGAGCAGTACTTC,NA,15,TRBD2,TRBJ2-7,TRBV11-2
CASSLGHSNQPQHF,TGTGCCAGCAGTTTAGGGCATAGCAATCAGCCCCAGCATTTT,NA,14,NA,TRBJ1-5,TRBV28
CASSEQGVSYNEQFF,TGTGCCAGCAGTGAACAAGGGGTCTCCTACAATGAGCAGTTCTTC,NA,15,NA,TRBJ2-1,TRBV2
CATSLLATTDTGELFF,TGTGCCACCTCGCTACTAGCTACCACAGACACCGGGGAGCTGTTTTTT,NA,16,NA,TRBJ2-2,TRBV19
CASSLAGGETNEKLFF,TGTGCCAGCAGCTTGGCCGGAGGGGAGACTAATGAAAAACTGTTTTTT,NA,16,NA,TRBJ1-4,TRBV5-7
CASNQLAGGPGGTDTQYF,TGCGCCAGCAACCAACTAGCGGGAGGGCCGGGAGGCACAGATACGCAGTATTTT,NA,18,TRBD2,TRBJ2-3,TRBV5-1